The 23 T cell receptor beta chains listed next were all sequenced from one sample in a study of blood T cell repertoires in COVID-19. Clones were sequenced by immunoSEQ multiplex PCR, and TCRdb holds only the in-frame ones, with some missing. The table records over 100,000 clones, around nine tenths of them present only once. The material sequenced was peripheral blood. Source of these receptors: a man in his sixties with COVID-19, enrolled during active disease.

The chain couples TRBV10-3 to TRBJ1-1, with D unresolved. Per germline, CDR1 ENHRY and CDR2 SYGVKD. The CDR3 has 15 amino acids. V gave up 0 bases and J gave up 0 bases, with 8 bases separating them. This CDR3 reads CAISESMGVNTEAFF. DNA of the CDR3: TGTGCCATCAGTGAGTCGATGGGCGTGAACACTGAAGCTTTCTTT.

This clone was observed once. This chain connects TRBV6-1 to TRBJ1-6, with 9 bases fitting TRBD1. From germline, CDR1 is MNHNS and CDR2 SASEGT. With V trimmed by 1 base and J by 9 bases, 4 bases remained unmatched. This CDR3 region has 15 residues. The CDR3 spells CASSEGGTGTSPLHF. For the CDR3, the DNA is TGTGCCAGCAGTGAAGGCGGGACAGGGACTTCACCCCTCCACTTT.

For this clone: Additional DNA sequences in this sample encode the identical CDR3. The rearrangement uses TRBV6-1 and TRBJ1-2; D uncertain. The CDR3 has 12 amino acids. Trimming cost V 2 bases and J 4 bases, with 5 bases left between them. Germline V gene data show CDR1 as MNHNS and CDR2 as SASEGT. The CDR3 sequence: CASSESGYGYTF. CDR3 coding DNA: TGTGCCAGCAGTGAATCGGGCTATGGCTACACCTTC.

This sequence joins TRBV5-1 and TRBJ2-1; D gene unclear. V lost 0 bases to trimming and J lost 10 bases, with 5 bases between them. The germline CDR1 and CDR2 sequences are SGHRS and YFSETQ. The CDR3 contains 11 residues. In nucleotides, the CDR3 is TGCGCCAGCAGCTTGGCCGGGGAGCAGTTCTTC. Its translation: CASSLAGEQFF.

The rearrangement links TRBV3-1 (or the pseudogene TRBV3-2) to TRBJ2-7, with 12 bases lining up with TRBD2. The length of the CDR3 is 14 residues. Trimming removed 4 bases from V and 6 bases from J; junction bases left unmatched: 4. Germline CDR1 is LGHDT and CDR2 is YNNKEL (reference sequence). CDR3: CASSLLAGGGEQYF. CDR3 coding DNA: TGTGCCAGCAGCCTGCTAGCGGGGGGGGGCGAGCAGTACTTC.

This sequence joins TRBV7-2 and TRBJ1-1, with D tentatively TRBD1 (5 bases). Germline loops: CDR1 SGHTA, CDR2 FQGNSA. The V gene lost 0 bases and the J gene lost 4 bases, with 15 bases spanning the gap. The CDR3 totals 16 residues. In DNA, the CDR3 is TGTGCCAGCAGCTTAGCATCACGTGGGCAGGGCACTGAAGCTTTCTTT. Translation gives CASSLASRGQGTEAFF.

This clone was seen once. The chain has TRBV6-5 and TRBJ2-1; D is unclear. CDR3 size: 15 residues. CDR1 is MNHEY, CDR2 SVGAGI, per germline. V lost 6 bases to trimming and J lost 0 bases, with 12 bases between them. The CDR3 DNA follows: TGTGCCAGCAGCGCGACTGTAAGCTCCTACAATGAGCAGTTCTTC. Protein: CASSATVSSYNEQFF.

This chain connects TRBV6-5 to TRBJ1-2; 8 positions agree with TRBD1. The CDR3 is 13 residues long. V trimming: 7 bases; J trimming: 3 bases; junction bases outside the gene matches: 4. CDR1 and CDR2 from the germline V gene are MNHEY and SVGAGI. This CDR3 reads CASTPTGDYGYTF. CDR3 DNA sequence: TGTGCCAGCACCCCGACAGGGGACTATGGCTACACCTTC.

V is TRBV4-1 and J is TRBJ1-4; 9 bases fit TRBD1. The germline gives CDR1 MGHRA, CDR2 YSYEKL. V shed 0 bases, J shed 7 bases, and the junction held 3 bases outside the gene matches. This CDR3 region has 15 residues. CDR3 nucleotide sequence: TGCGCCAGCAGCCAAGAGGGACAGGGATTTGAAAAACTGTTTTTT. It translates to CASSQEGQGFEKLFF.

Notes on this clone: A read error may produce the germline difference seen at one junction end. In nucleotides, the CDR3 is TGTGCCACCCGGAGGGGAAACTCCTATAATTCATCCCTCCACTTT. Translation: CATRRGNSYNSSLHF. The chain has TRBV6-5 and TRBJ1-6; maybe TRBD1 (5 bases). This CDR3 has 15 residues. Germline V gene lookup returns CDR1 MNHEY and CDR2 SVGAGI.

V and J are TRBV18 and TRBJ1-1; D unclear. CDR1 and CDR2 (germline): KGHSH, LQKENI. The length of the CDR3 is 17 residues. The germline V and J ends were trimmed by 4 bases and 4 bases, with 22 bases remaining between them. The CDR3 bases are TGTGCCAGCTCACGAGCCTCCGGGAGCGGCGTTAGCACTGAAGCTTTCTTT. Its translation is CASSRASGSGVSTEAFF.

The rearrangement links TRBV6-5 to TRBJ1-1, with D tentatively TRBD1 (6 bases). Trimming took off 6 bases at V and 4 bases at J, with 12 bases between the two ends. CDR3 length: 13 amino acids. Germline assignment: CDR1 MNHEY and CDR2 SVGAGI. The CDR3: CASRTGGGTEAFF. Here the CDR3 DNA reads TGTGCCAGCAGAACGGGGGGCGGCACTGAAGCTTTCTTT.

This clone has a single count. V usage is TRBV5-4 and J usage is TRBJ2-6; 10 positions agree with TRBD1. The CDR3 runs 17 residues. V shed 0 bases, J shed 3 bases, and the junction held 3 bases outside the gene matches. CDR1 and CDR2 from the germline V gene are SGHNT and YYREEE (reference sequence). The CDR3 bases are TGTGCCAGCAGCTTGGGGGACAGGGGTAATGGGGCCAACGTCCTGACTTTC. This gives the protein CASSLGDRGNGANVLTF.

This clone was seen more than once but under ten times. The chain links TRBV2 to TRBJ1-1; the D is unclear. Trimming removed 6 bases from V and 8 bases from J, with 16 bases in between. CDR3 length equals 13 residues. CDR1 and CDR2 (germline): SNHLY, FYNNEI. The CDR3 is CASSPQAGLEAFF. In nucleotides, the CDR3 is TGTGCCAGCAGCCCCCAGGCGGGGTTAGAAGCTTTCTTT.

This chain connects TRBV5-6 to TRBJ1-4; 7 nucleotides agree with TRBD1. Germline V gene sequence: CDR1 SGHDT, CDR2 YYEEEE. CDR3 length equals 18 residues. With V trimmed by 4 bases and J by 0 bases, 12 bases remained unmatched. In nucleotides, the CDR3 is TGTGCCAGCAGCCCAGGCGTGGGACAGACCGCAACTAATGAAAAACTGTTTTTT. Translated, it gives CASSPGVGQTATNEKLFF.

This chain joins TRBV5-1 and TRBJ1-1; TRBD1 matches at 7 bases. The J segment lost 1 base and the V segment lost 4 bases, leaving 4 bases of the junction unmatched. Per the germline V gene, CDR1 is SGHRS and CDR2 is YFSETQ. The CDR3 sequence is 14 residues long. CDR3 protein: CASSPGTENTEAFF. The CDR3 nucleotides are TGCGCCAGCAGCCCCGGGACAGAGAACACTGAAGCTTTCTTT.

V and J are TRBV19 and TRBJ2-5; TRBD1 agrees at 7 bases. Germline V gene data show CDR1 as LNHDA and CDR2 as SQIVND (reference sequence). The CDR3 length is 13 residues. V lost 6 bases to trimming and J lost 3 bases; unmatched junction nucleotides: 4. The CDR3 loop is CASRRGTEETQYF. The CDR3 coding sequence is TGTGCCAGTAGGCGAGGGACAGAAGAGACCCAGTACTTC.

This sequence joins TRBV7-2 and TRBJ2-3, with 8 nucleotides matching TRBD2. In germline, CDR1 is SGHTA, CDR2 FQGNSA. The CDR3 is made up of 15 amino acids. The V segment lost 8 bases and the J segment 0 bases; nucleotides outside the gene matches: 7. CDR3 amino acids: CASGPRGGSTDTQYF. The CDR3 DNA follows: TGTGCCAGCGGCCCCCGGGGGGGAAGCACAGATACGCAGTATTTT.

In regard to this clone: Other DNA sequences within the sample encode an identical CDR3. The gene calls are TRBV7-9 and TRBJ1-5, with TRBD1 matching 7 bases. V gave up 2 bases and J gave up 3 bases; unmatched junction bases: 1. CDR1 and CDR2 from the germline V gene are SEHNR and FQNEAQ (reference sequence). This CDR3 comprises 14 residues. As DNA, the CDR3 is TGTGCCAGCAGCTTAACAGGGGCCAATCAGCCCCAGCATTTT. It is translated as CASSLTGANQPQHF.

V and J are TRBV3-1 (or the pseudogene TRBV3-2) and TRBJ1-3, with D unclear. Between the trimmed V and J ends, which lost 4 bases and 6 bases, there was a span of 4 bases. Germline V gene lookup returns CDR1 LGHDT and CDR2 YNNKEL (reference sequence). The CDR3 has 11 residues. For the CDR3, the DNA is TGTGCCAGCAGCCTTCAAAACACCATATATTTT. Residues: CASSLQNTIYF.

DNA of the CDR3: TGTGCCAGCAGCCAACAGGACAGGCCCTCCGGAGGCACTGAAGCTTTCTTT. This gives the protein CASSQQDRPSGGTEAFF. This chain connects TRBV3-1 (or the pseudogene TRBV3-2) to TRBJ1-1; 7 bases line up with TRBD1. The CDR3 contains 17 residues. Looked up from germline, CDR1 is LGHDT and CDR2 is YNNKEL (reference sequence). Germline trimming cut 2 bases from V and 4 bases from J; bases unmatched to any gene: 13.

The genes are TRBV5-1 and TRBJ2-1, with 12 bases aligning to TRBD2. Germline CDR1 reads SGHRS; CDR2 reads YFSETQ. This CDR3 comprises 17 residues. V shed 4 bases, J shed 8 bases, and the junction held 13 bases outside the gene matches. The CDR3 region is CASSPTSTSGGGDEQFF. CDR3 DNA: TGCGCCAGCAGCCCCACCTCGACTAGCGGGGGAGGGGATGAGCAGTTCTTC.

The chain uses TRBV5-1 and TRBJ2-5; a possible D gene is TRBD2 (6 bases). The germline V and J ends were trimmed by 5 bases and 2 bases, with 16 bases remaining between them. Germline CDR1 is SGHRS and CDR2 is YFSETQ. The CDR3 length is 15 residues. CDR3 DNA: TGCGCCAGCAGTGGGGGGTCTAGAGTTCAAGAGACCCAGTACTTC. It codes for CASSGGSRVQETQYF.